This T cell receptor beta chain was sequenced for a study of blood T cells in healthy people across ages. Note on this clonotype: The antigen remains undetermined.

The CDR3 is 14 residues long. Trimming pared 3 bases from V and 6 bases from J, leaving 12 bases between. Germline V gives CDR1 SGHDT, CDR2 YYEEEE. General study points: PBMCs that were unsorted prevented a conclusive naive versus antigen-experienced comparison.

For the second PCR, which ran for about 6 to 12 cycles, a sample-barcoded 5' primer and a J-beta primer mix were used. TCRdb fed the 5' RACE reads into MiXCR, producing one record per CDR3 protein. The table lists approximately 1.5 million distinct CDR3 sequences, 34% of them singletons. The TCR sequence derives from a woman in her 30s in good health. The chain joins TRBV5-6 to TRBJ2-2; maybe TRBD2 (6 bases). What was sequenced was blood. In nucleotides, the CDR3 is TGTGCCAGCAGCTGGCCCGGGAGCGCCGGGGAGCTGTTTTTT. This translates into CASSWPGSAGELFF.